Presented here are 25 T cell receptor beta chains from one specimen sequenced in a study of blood T cell repertoires in COVID-19. The repertoire was sequenced with immunoSEQ multiplex PCR; TCRdb's copy has only in-frame clones and lacks some. The table shows fewer than 85,000 clones, with around 80% occurring only once. The sequenced sample was peripheral blood. The source of these receptors is a man aged 60-69 years with active or convalescent COVID-19.

V gene TRBV4-1 combines with J gene TRBJ2-1, with 9 bases fitting TRBD2. V was clipped by 0 bases and J by 0 bases; unmatched bases: 6. Germline CDR1 MGHRA, CDR2 YSYEKL. This CDR3 region has 18 residues. The CDR3 here is CASSQDPSGGLSYNEQFF. The CDR3 DNA reads TGCGCCAGCAGCCAAGATCCCAGCGGGGGGCTCTCCTACAATGAGCAGTTCTTC.

The chain combines TRBV6-1 with TRBJ1-6; maybe TRBD1 (5 bases). Germline loops: CDR1 MNHNS, CDR2 SASEGT. The length of the CDR3 is 17 residues. Trimming took 4 bases from V and 2 from J, leaving 15 bases between them. The CDR3 DNA follows: TGTGCCAGCAGTGGCGGGGGGGGAAGCCCCTATAATTCACCCCTCCACTTT. It specifies CASSGGGGSPYNSPLHF.

V and J are TRBV6-4 and TRBJ2-1, with D perhaps matching TRBD1 (5 bases). Germline CDR1 is MRHNA and CDR2 is SNTAGT. Trimming took off 0 bases at V and 6 bases at J, with 6 bases between the two ends. The CDR3 extends over 13 amino acids. CDR3 DNA sequence: TGTGCCAGCAGTGACTCCAGGGTCAATGAGCAGTTCTTC. This sequence encodes CASSDSRVNEQFF.

J is TRBJ2-3 and V is TRBV7-2; the D is unclear. V was pared by 0 bases and J by 6 bases, with 10 bases between. The CDR3 contains 14 residues. Germline CDR1 SGHTA, CDR2 FQGNSA. As DNA, the CDR3 is TGTGCCAGCAGCTTAGCGCTAGGAGCGGATACGCAGTATTTT. Translation: CASSLALGADTQYF.

The chain joins TRBV7-6 to TRBJ2-2; 8 bases are a match to TRBD2. The germline V gene encodes CDR1 SGHVS and CDR2 FNYEAQ. This CDR3 region has 16 residues. V shed 3 bases, J shed 0 bases, and the junction held 3 bases outside the gene matches. The DNA of the CDR3 is TGTGCCAGCAGCTTCAATAGCGGGGCGAACACCGGGGAGCTGTTTTTT. Translating it yields CASSFNSGANTGELFF.

The CDR3 loop reads CASSNLGQGASSGNTIYF. The CDR3 DNA is TGTGCCAGCTCGAACCTCGGACAGGGGGCGAGCTCTGGAAACACCATATATTTT. The chain has TRBV28 and TRBJ1-3; 11 bases align to TRBD1. This CDR3 is built from 18 residues. Germline V lookup: CDR1 MDHEN, CDR2 SYDVKM. V dropped 8 bases and J dropped 0; count of bases not matched to a gene: 12.

The V gene is TRBV9, the J gene TRBJ2-1, with D possibly matching TRBD1 (5 bases). Trimming took off 4 bases at V and 8 bases at J, with 22 bases between the two ends. Per germline, CDR1 SGDLS and CDR2 YYNGEE. The CDR3 runs 16 residues. The CDR3 reads CASSKSGLVDDYEQFF. DNA for the CDR3: TGTGCCAGCAGCAAATCAGGGTTGGTGGACGACTATGAGCAGTTCTTC.

The J gene is TRBJ2-7, the V gene TRBV6-5; D call uncertain. Trimming pared 7 bases from V and 2 bases from J, leaving 6 bases between. In germline, CDR1 is MNHEY, CDR2 SVGAGI. The CDR3 contains 11 residues. This CDR3 reads CASIRAYEQYF. In DNA, the CDR3 is TGTGCCAGCATCCGCGCCTACGAGCAGTACTTC.

The chain employs TRBV5-1 and TRBJ2-5; 12 bases map to TRBD2. The CDR3 is made up of 17 amino acids. With V trimmed by 0 bases and J by 6 bases, 9 bases remained unmatched. Looked up from germline, CDR1 is SGHRS and CDR2 is YFSETQ. As DNA, the CDR3 is TGCGCCAGCAGCTTGGCCCCGGGACTAGCGGGTATTAAGACCCAGTACTTC. Residues: CASSLAPGLAGIKTQYF.

V gene TRBV7-2 combines with J gene TRBJ2-3; TRBD1 is a possible D gene (6 bases). V shed 3 bases and J shed 8 bases, with 18 bases lying between them. The CDR3 consists of 15 residues. The germline V gene encodes CDR1 SGHTA and CDR2 FQGNSA. The CDR3 DNA is TGTGCCAGCAGCTTGACCCCACAGGGTGACGGTACGCAGTATTTT. Its translation is CASSLTPQGDGTQYF.

This chain joins TRBV6-5 and TRBJ2-2; 7 nucleotides agree with TRBD1. Looked up from germline, CDR1 is MNHEY and CDR2 is SVGAGI. This CDR3 has 14 amino acids. The CDR3 DNA reads as TGTGCAATGAGGGACAGCGGTAGCACCGGGGAGCTGTTTTTT. Protein: CAMRDSGSTGELFF.

The V gene is TRBV7-8, the J gene TRBJ1-5; 7 positions match TRBD1. This CDR3 has 16 amino acids. In germline, CDR1 is SGHVS, CDR2 FQNEAQ. The V and J ends lost 4 bases and 2 bases, in that order; junction bases with no gene match: 8. DNA of the CDR3: TGTGCCAGCAGCTCCGACAGGGTAGGAGGCAATCAGCCCCAGCATTTT. It is translated as CASSSDRVGGNQPQHF.

This chain links TRBV7-2 with TRBJ2-3; 9 bases are a match to TRBD2. J lost 3 bases, V lost 5 bases, and 9 bases had no gene match. CDR1 and CDR2 from the germline V gene are SGHTA and FQGNSA. CDR3 size: 16 residues. CDR3 amino acids: CASSPLSGGWTDTQYF. CDR3 bases: TGTGCCAGCAGCCCCCTCAGCGGGGGGTGGACAGATACGCAGTATTTT.

The V gene is TRBV5-4, the J gene TRBJ2-3, with D possibly TRBD1 on 5 matching bases. CDR3 size: 14 residues. V dropped 0 bases and J dropped 6 bases, with 11 bases sitting between them. Germline V lookup: CDR1 SGHNT, CDR2 YYREEE (reference sequence). In DNA form, the CDR3 reads TGTGCCAGCAGCTTGGATGTGGGGCAGGATACGCAGTATTTT. Protein: CASSLDVGQDTQYF.

The V gene is TRBV7-3, the J gene TRBJ1-1, with D hard to call. Germline CDR1 is SGHTA and CDR2 is FQGTGA. V shed 2 bases and J shed 3 bases, with 16 bases lying between them. The CDR3 totals 16 residues. The CDR3 loop is CASSLYPHRKDTEAFF. The CDR3 bases are TGTGCCAGCAGCTTATACCCACACAGAAAGGACACTGAAGCTTTCTTT.

This rearrangement joins TRBV9 to TRBJ2-3, with 11 positions matching TRBD2. CDR3 size: 16 residues. Germline lookup yields CDR1 SGDLS and CDR2 YYNGEE. V dropped 3 bases and J dropped 2; count of bases not matched to a gene: 5. The CDR3 is CASSAGTSGLTDTQYF. CDR3 coding DNA: TGTGCCAGCAGCGCGGGGACTAGCGGCCTCACAGATACGCAGTATTTT.

The V gene is TRBV5-1, the J gene TRBJ1-4, with 7 nucleotides matching TRBD1. Looked up from germline, CDR1 is SGHRS and CDR2 is YFSETQ. This CDR3 has 14 amino acids. The J segment lost 4 bases and the V segment lost 6 bases, leaving 6 bases of the junction unmatched. The CDR3 protein is CASNRQGDNEKLFF. CDR3 DNA: TGCGCCAGCAACCGACAGGGCGATAATGAAAAACTGTTTTTT.

The rearrangement links TRBV4-1 to TRBJ1-3, with 9 bases fitting TRBD1. Germline CDR1 MGHRA, CDR2 YSYEKL. With 5 bases clipped from V and 2 bases from J, the junction kept 10 bases outside the gene matches. The CDR3 runs to 17 residues. The CDR3 DNA reads as TGCGCCAGCAGCTTGTCCGGGACAGGGTCTGCTGGAAACACCATATATTTT. The encoded protein is CASSLSGTGSAGNTIYF.

The genes are TRBV30 and TRBJ2-5, with TRBD2 as a possible D gene (7 bases). CDR3 length: 13 amino acids. With 0 bases removed from V and 5 bases from J, the gap between germline ends came to 10 bases. Germline V lookup: CDR1 GTSNPN, CDR2 SVGIG (reference sequence). Here the CDR3 DNA reads TGTGCCTGGAGTGTGGCGGGGGCCGAGACCCAGTACTTC. This codes for CAWSVAGAETQYF. Complete variable domain (other parts from reference TRBV30 and TRBJ2-5): SQTIHQWPATLVQPVGSPLSLECTVEGTSNPNLYWYRQAAGRGLQLLFYSVGIGQISSEVPQNLSASRPQDRQFILSSKKLLLSDSGFYLCAWSVAGAETQYFGPGTRLLVL.

As regards this clone: Other DNA sequences from this sample encode an identical CDR3 as well. The rearrangement uses TRBV2 and TRBJ2-1, with unresolved D. This CDR3 spans 13 amino acids. Germline V gene data show CDR1 as SNHLY and CDR2 as FYNNEI. Deletions cut 6 bases from V and 0 bases from J, with 6 bases between. The DNA of the CDR3 is TGTGCCAGCAGCGAGGACTCCTACAATGAGCAGTTCTTC. Amino acids: CASSEDSYNEQFF.

V and J are TRBV30 and TRBJ1-6; no clear D. V was trimmed by 3 bases and J by 2 bases, leaving 8 bases between them. The V gene's germline CDR1 is GTSNPN and CDR2 SVGIG (reference sequence). This CDR3 contains 14 residues. The CDR3 reads CAWSKSTYNSPLHF. The CDR3 DNA is TGTGCCTGGAGCAAGAGTACCTATAATTCACCCCTCCACTTT.

V is TRBV7-9 and J is TRBJ1-2, with TRBD1 matching 9 bases. Germline assignment: CDR1 SEHNR and CDR2 FQNEAQ (reference sequence). J gave up 7 bases and V 0 bases, and 3 bases lay outside the gene matches. The CDR3 runs to 14 residues. CDR3 residues: CASSLAGQGGGYTF. The CDR3 region has the DNA TGTGCCAGCAGCTTAGCGGGACAGGGCGGTGGCTACACCTTC.

The chain joins TRBV4-3 to TRBJ2-7, with 7 bases that match TRBD1. J gave up 3 bases and V 3 bases, and 2 bases lay outside the gene matches. Per germline, CDR1 LGHNA and CDR2 YSLEER. The length of the CDR3 is 13 residues. The CDR3 spells CASSQRTGYEQYF. The CDR3 coding sequence is TGCGCCAGCAGCCAGAGGACAGGCTACGAGCAGTACTTC.

V gene TRBV2 combines with J gene TRBJ2-3; maybe TRBD2 (6 bases). Deletions cut 0 bases from V and 0 bases from J, with 16 bases between. The CDR3 contains 18 residues. Germline loops: CDR1 SNHLY, CDR2 FYNNEI. The CDR3 here is CASSEARGGGVSTDTQYF. CDR3 coding DNA: TGTGCCAGCAGTGAAGCGCGGGGTGGCGGGGTTAGCACAGATACGCAGTATTTT.

The CDR3 is CASSSNRGKGTGANVLTF. As DNA, the CDR3 is TGTGCCAGCAGTTCCAACAGGGGGAAGGGAACTGGGGCCAACGTCCTGACTTTC. The chain uses TRBV28 and TRBJ2-6, with 8 nucleotides matching TRBD1. Germline CDR1 MDHEN, CDR2 SYDVKM. This CDR3 comprises 18 residues. J lost 2 bases, V lost 4 bases, and 10 bases had no gene match.